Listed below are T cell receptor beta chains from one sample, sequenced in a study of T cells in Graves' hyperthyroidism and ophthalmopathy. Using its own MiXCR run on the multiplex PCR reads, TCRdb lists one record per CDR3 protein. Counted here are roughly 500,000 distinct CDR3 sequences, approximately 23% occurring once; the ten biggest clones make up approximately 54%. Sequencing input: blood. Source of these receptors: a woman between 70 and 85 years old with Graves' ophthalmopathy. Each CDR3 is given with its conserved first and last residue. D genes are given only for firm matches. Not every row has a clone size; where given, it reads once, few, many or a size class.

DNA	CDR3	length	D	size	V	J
TGCGCCAGCAGCTCAGGGACTAGCGGGTACTACGAGCAGTACTTC	CASSSGTSGYYEQYF	15	TRBD2	few	TRBV5-1	TRBJ2-7
TGTGCCAGCAGCTTGGCCCCAGCTTTGAACACTGAAGCTTTCTTT	CASSLAPALNTEAFF	15	.	.	TRBV5-1	TRBJ1-1
TGTGCCAGCAGCACTGACGGGGTAGCCTACGAGCAGTACTTC	CASSTDGVAYEQYF	14	.	.	TRBV27	TRBJ2-7
TGTGCCAGCAGTTATGCAGGAGATCCGAACACCGGGGAGCTGTTTTTT	CASSYAGDPNTGELFF	16	.	many	TRBV12-3/TRBV12-4	TRBJ2-2
TGCAGTGCTAGTATTGGCAGCTCCTACGAGCAGTACTTC	CSASIGSSYEQYF	13	.	.	TRBV20-1	TRBJ2-7
TGTGCCAGCAGCCTCCCTGCCGGGACAGTTAATGAAAAACTGTTTTTT	CASSLPAGTVNEKLFF	16	TRBD1	.	TRBV7-9	TRBJ1-4
TGCGCCAGCAGTGAGTCTCTCTGGAACACAGATACGCAGTATTTT	CASSESLWNTDTQYF	15	.	.	TRBV10-2	TRBJ2-3
TGTGCCTGGAGTCAAAATGACAGGGATACGCAGTATTTT	CAWSQNDRDTQYF	13	.	few	TRBV30	TRBJ2-3
TGTGCCAGCAGGGGAGATCCTAACACCGGGGAGCTGTTTTTT	CASRGDPNTGELFF	14	.	few	TRBV5-4	TRBJ2-2
TGTGCCAGCAGAGACACAGGGATAAATACGCAGTATTTT	CASRDTGINTQYF	13	.	few	TRBV6-1	TRBJ2-3
TGCAGTGCTCTGACTAGCGGGTACGAGCAGTACTTC	CSALTSGYEQYF	12	TRBD2	few	TRBV20-1	TRBJ2-7
TGCAGTGCTAGTGAAAGCCCCTACGAGCAGTACTTC	CSASESPYEQYF	12	.	many	TRBV20-1	TRBJ2-7
TGTGCCAGCAGTACCAGGGACAGAACCGGGGAGCTGTTTTTT	CASSTRDRTGELFF	14	TRBD1	.	TRBV6-1	TRBJ2-2
TGTGCCAGCAGAGGAACGGGAGGGCTTTACAATGAGCAGTTCTTC	CASRGTGGLYNEQFF	15	TRBD2	.	TRBV25-1	TRBJ2-1
TGTGCCAGCAGTTTGCCAGATCTGCTAAATCAGCCCCAGCATTTT	CASSLPDLLNQPQHF	15	.	many	TRBV28	TRBJ1-5
TGCAGTGCTAATAGCGGGAGAGCCAATGAGCAGTTCTTC	CSANSGRANEQFF	13	TRBD2	few	TRBV20-1	TRBJ2-1
TGTGCCAGCAGTTACTCGACTGTTAGCGAGAGGCCGAACACCGGGGAGCTGTTTTTT	CASSYSTVSERPNTGELFF	19	.	many	TRBV6-2/TRBV6-3	TRBJ2-2
TGTGCCAGCAGCCCAGCGGGAGGGGACTACAATGAGCAGTTCTTC	CASSPAGGDYNEQFF	15	TRBD2	few	TRBV3-1	TRBJ2-1
TGTGCCAGCAGCCCGTCAAAGGGTAGTTGGCCCTACGAGCAGTACTTC	CASSPSKGSWPYEQYF	16	.	few	TRBV14	TRBJ2-7
TGCGCCAGCAGCCAAGAGAGTCGGGGACCCTACGAGCAGTACTTC	CASSQESRGPYEQYF	15	.	.	TRBV3-1	TRBJ2-7
TGTGCCAGCAGTCCCAGAGACAGGCCCAGCTCCTACAATGAGCAGTTCTTC	CASSPRDRPSSYNEQFF	17	.	.	TRBV25-1	TRBJ2-1
TGTGCCAGCAGTGCCCATGCGGGAGGGCCAGGGGAGCAGTACTTC	CASSAHAGGPGEQYF	15	TRBD2	few	TRBV12-3/TRBV12-4	TRBJ2-7
TGCAGTGCTAGAGAGCATGGCAATCAGCCCCAGCATTTT	CSAREHGNQPQHF	13	.	few	TRBV20-1	TRBJ1-5
TGCGCCAGCAGCTACCAGGGACTAGCGGGAGTTGAGCAGTTCTTC	CASSYQGLAGVEQFF	15	TRBD2	.	TRBV5-1	TRBJ2-1
TGTGCCAGCAGTTTTAGGCCTTCGAACACCGGGGAGCTGTTTTTT	CASSFRPSNTGELFF	15	.	.	TRBV6-1	TRBJ2-2
TGTGCCAGCTCACCACGCCAGGGACGGGAGGAGACCCAGTACTTC	CASSPRQGREETQYF	15	.	few	TRBV18	TRBJ2-5
TGCAGCGTTCGTTTGGGGGGCATTACGGATTTCAATGAGCAGTTCTTC	CSVRLGGITDFNEQFF	16	.	.	TRBV29-1	TRBJ2-1
TGCGCCAGCAGCTCGTCCGTACTAGCGGGAGGAACCTACAATGAGCAGTTCTTC	CASSSSVLAGGTYNEQFF	18	TRBD2	.	TRBV5-1	TRBJ2-1
TGTGCCAGCAGCTTAACGAGGGGCGGGAGGGACGTGATCTTT	CASSLTRGGRDVIF	14	.	.	TRBV7-3	TRBJ1-1
TGCAGTGCTAGGAGTGACGGAAGGAACACCGGGGAGCTGTTTTTT	CSARSDGRNTGELFF	15	.	.	TRBV20-1	TRBJ2-2
TGCAGTGCTAGGGGTGGGACTAGCGGGATATTGAATGAGCAGTTCTTC	CSARGGTSGILNEQFF	16	TRBD2	.	TRBV20-1	TRBJ2-1
TGTGCCAGCAGCTTGGAACCAGCGAGCAATCAGCCCCAGCATTTT	CASSLEPASNQPQHF	15	.	.	TRBV5-4	TRBJ1-5
TGTGCCAGCAGCACTAGCGGGAGGGCGCCCGAGCAGTACTTC	CASSTSGRAPEQYF	14	TRBD2	many	TRBV7-2	TRBJ2-7
TGTGCCATCAGTCTAACGGACTCCATAAGCTCCTACGAGCAGTACTTC	CAISLTDSISSYEQYF	16	.	.	TRBV10-3	TRBJ2-7
TGTGCCAGCAGTAGATATGACAGGGGGCGGGGAAACATTCAGTACTTC	CASSRYDRGRGNIQYF	16	TRBD1	.	TRBV6-2/TRBV6-3	TRBJ2-4
TGTGCCAGCAGTTTGGAGGGGAACACTGAAGCTTTCTTT	CASSLEGNTEAFF	13	.	many	TRBV5-1	TRBJ1-1
TGTGCCAGTAGTATACCTCGGCAGGGGCCGGCGGGAGTCTACTACGAGCAGTACTTC	CASSIPRQGPAGVYYEQYF	19	.	.	TRBV19	TRBJ2-7
TGTGCCAGCGAGGCTGGGCGCTTAGGTCGGCAGTACTTC	CASEAGRLGRQYF	13	.	many	TRBV28	TRBJ2-7
TGCGCCAGCAGCTTGGGCGGGAGCGGCGCCGGGGAGCTGTTTTTT	CASSLGGSGAGELFF	15	TRBD2	.	TRBV5-1	TRBJ2-2
TGTGCCAGCAGTAACAGGGGATCCTATGGCTACACCTTC	CASSNRGSYGYTF	13	TRBD1	.	TRBV12-3/TRBV12-4	TRBJ1-2
TGTGCCACCAGCAGAGTGACTAGCGGGAGGCCGGGGGAGACCCAGTACTTC	CATSRVTSGRPGETQYF	17	TRBD2	.	TRBV15	TRBJ2-5
TGTGCCTGGAAAAAGGGGCCTCAGAACACTGAAGCTTTCTTT	CAWKKGPQNTEAFF	14	.	.	TRBV30	TRBJ1-1
TGTGCCAGCAGTTTCAACCCGACAGGGCAAATGAACACTGAAGCTTTCTTT	CASSFNPTGQMNTEAFF	17	TRBD1	many	TRBV6-1	TRBJ1-1
TGTGCCAGCACCCGGGACCTATACAATGAGCAGTTCTTC	CASTRDLYNEQFF	13	.	.	TRBV2	TRBJ2-1
TGCAGTGCTCGTAGGGTAATGGGGCGCTGGCCAACTAATGAAAAACTGTTTTTT	CSARRVMGRWPTNEKLFF	18	.	.	TRBV20-1	TRBJ1-4
TGTGCCACCAGTGACTCGGACAGGGAAGCTTTCTTT	CATSDSDREAFF	12	TRBD1	.	TRBV24-1	TRBJ1-1
TGCAGTGCTAGAACGATGGAGGAGACCCAGTACTTC	CSARTMEETQYF	12	.	.	TRBV20-1	TRBJ2-5
TGTGCCAGCACTAATGGACCAGAAAATTCACCCCTCCACTTT	CASTNGPENSPLHF	14	.	.	TRBV6-1	TRBJ1-6
TGCAGTGCTTGGGGTTTGGGAGGAGTGGACCAGGAGACCCAGTACTTC	CSAWGLGGVDQETQYF	16	.	many	TRBV20-1	TRBJ2-5
TGTGCCAGCAGTGAAGTGCGGGAGAGCGGCGAGCAGTACTTC	CASSEVRESGEQYF	14	TRBD2	many	TRBV2	TRBJ2-7
TGCGCCAGCTCCGAAACTAGCGGGATGCACAATGAGCAGTTCTTC	CASSETSGMHNEQFF	15	TRBD2	.	TRBV10-2	TRBJ2-1